These T cell receptor beta chains were read from a single sample in a study of Ad26.COV2.S vaccination and SARS-CoV-2 variants. The method was immunoSEQ multiplex PCR; TCRdb's version includes in-frame clones alone and lacks a portion of them. This repertoire shows about 320,000 clones, about 86% found once; its top ten account for 1.9%. The source material was peripheral blood, sampled in a trial of Ad26.COV2.S vaccine versus placebo. The source of these receptors is a person aged 18 to 59 who received the Ad26.COV2.S COVID-19 vaccine or a placebo. The CDR3 runs from the conserved cysteine through the conserved F or W. A D gene is named only where the DNA matches it firmly. Size is omitted from some rows. Given values are once, few, many or a class for expanded clones.

abundance	j_gene	len	v_gene	d_gene	CDR3nt	CDR3aa
.	TRBJ2-3	15	TRBV9	.	TGTGCCAGCAGCGCTTCGGACCGCGGGACAGATACGCAGTATTTT	CASSASDRGTDTQYF
.	TRBJ2-7	11	TRBV12-3/TRBV12-4	.	TGTGCCAGCAGTCCATCGTCCGAGCAGTACTTC	CASSPSSEQYF
.	TRBJ1-3	17	TRBV20-1	.	TGCAGTGCTAGTCCCCCCGGGTCCAGGAACTCTGGAAACACCATATATTTT	CSASPPGSRNSGNTIYF
.	TRBJ2-7	13	TRBV6-5	.	TGTGCCAGCAGGCCATCAGGTACCTACGAGCAGTACTTC	CASRPSGTYEQYF
.	TRBJ2-5	16	TRBV13	TRBD2	TGTGCCAGCAGCCCCGGACTAGGAACTTCCCAAGAGACCCAGTACTTC	CASSPGLGTSQETQYF
.	TRBJ1-2	15	TRBV7-9	.	TGTGCCAGCAGCCCTATAACGGGGTTAAGCTATGGCTACACCTTC	CASSPITGLSYGYTF
.	TRBJ1-2	15	TRBV29-1	TRBD1	TGCAGCGTCAGCGGGAGGGGGCAAACTAACTATGGCTACACCTTC	CSVSGRGQTNYGYTF
.	TRBJ1-5	14	TRBV6-2/TRBV6-3	.	TGTGCCAGCAGCGGGGGGGGAGCCACTCAGCCCCAGCATTTT	CASSGGGATQPQHF
.	TRBJ2-2	16	TRBV19	.	TGTGCCAGTAGTACCAAGAAGCGGGTGAACACCGGGGAGCTGTTTTTT	CASSTKKRVNTGELFF
once	TRBJ2-1	14	TRBV4-3	.	TGCGCCAGCAGCCAAGCTTACAGGGCCAATGAGCAGTTCTTC	CASSQAYRANEQFF
.	TRBJ1-2	15	TRBV14	.	TGTGCCAGCAGCCAAAGGTCCTGGGGCATTGGGGGCTACACCTTC	CASSQRSWGIGGYTF
.	TRBJ1-1	13	TRBV10-1	.	TGCGCCAGCAGTAGGAGCATGAACACTGAAGCTTTCTTT	CASSRSMNTEAFF
.	TRBJ1-1	16	TRBV7-9	.	TGTGCCAGCAGTTCTAGCGGCCCCCGAGGGAACACTGAAGCTTTCTTT	CASSSSGPRGNTEAFF
.	TRBJ1-5	15	TRBV7-2	TRBD1	TGTGCCAGCAGCCCGGGACAGGGAATAGGACAGCCCCAGCATTTT	CASSPGQGIGQPQHF
.	TRBJ1-2	15	TRBV11-2	TRBD1	TGTGCCAGCAGCCCCGACCGGACAGGGAGCTATGGCTACACCTTC	CASSPDRTGSYGYTF
.	TRBJ2-5	17	TRBV4-3	.	TGCGCCAGCAGCCAAGGTCTTAGCGGAGAGTACCAAGAGACCCAGTACTTC	CASSQGLSGEYQETQYF
.	TRBJ1-4	13	TRBV3-1/TRBV3-2	.	TGTGCCAGCAGCCAAGACAGGGAGAGAAAACTGTTTTTT	CASSQDRERKLFF
.	TRBJ1-5	14	TRBV10-2	.	TGCGCCAGCAGTGAGACAGTAGCGAATCAGCCCCAGCATTTT	CASSETVANQPQHF
.	TRBJ2-3	12	TRBV18	.	TGTGCCAGCTCATCTAACACAGATACGCAGTATTTT	CASSSNTDTQYF
.	TRBJ2-3	15	TRBV2	.	TGTGCCAGCATGTCGACAGCTCCTAGCACAGATACGCAGTATTTT	CASMSTAPSTDTQYF
.	TRBJ2-5	19	TRBV9	TRBD2	TGTGCCAGCAGCGTAGACGTCGAAAGCGGGGCTCCCCAAAGGGAGACCCAGTACTTC	CASSVDVESGAPQRETQYF
once	TRBJ1-5	14	TRBV19	TRBD1	TGTGCCAGTACGCGGGACAGGGTGGGCCAGCCCCAGCATTTT	CASTRDRVGQPQHF
.	TRBJ2-3	18	TRBV4-3	TRBD1	TGCGCCAGCAGCCAAGTTCTCCTCGGCAGGGGGATGACAGATACGCAGTATTTT	CASSQVLLGRGMTDTQYF
.	TRBJ2-3	15	TRBV29-1	TRBD2	TGCAGCGTTGAAGATCTAGCGGGAGCGGAGGATACGCAGTATTTT	CSVEDLAGAEDTQYF
.	TRBJ2-2	20	TRBV4-3	TRBD2	TGCGCCAGCAGCCAAGATAGTGGGACTAGGACCACTGGGGTCACCGGGGAGCTGTTTTTT	CASSQDSGTRTTGVTGELFF
.	TRBJ1-1	15	TRBV6-5	TRBD1	TGTGCCAGCAAGTCTGGAGGACAGGGACGCACTGAAGCTTTCTTT	CASKSGGQGRTEAFF
.	TRBJ1-5	15	TRBV5-1	.	TGCGCCAGCAGCTTGTCCGGGGACGCAAATCAGCCCCAGCATTTT	CASSLSGDANQPQHF
.	TRBJ1-6	13	TRBV6-5	.	TGTGCCAGCACCATAGATGATAATTCACCCCTCCACTTT	CASTIDDNSPLHF
once	TRBJ1-5	14	TRBV18	.	TGTGCCAGCTCAGCGCACAGGGTTAGGCAGCCCCAGCATTTT	CASSAHRVRQPQHF
.	TRBJ2-1	13	TRBV7-2	.	TGTGCCAGCAGCTTAGGAACAGGTCACGAGCAGTTCTTC	CASSLGTGHEQFF
.	TRBJ2-6	15	TRBV5-8	.	TGTGCCAGCAGCTACACGAGGTCTGGGGCCAACGTCCTGACTTTC	CASSYTRSGANVLTF
.	TRBJ1-2	14	TRBV7-9	.	TGTGCCAGCAGCCCCTACGGGACGTCCTATGGCTACACCTTC	CASSPYGTSYGYTF
.	TRBJ2-5	10	TRBV20-1	.	TGCAGTGCTAGATTAGAGACCCAGTACTTC	CSARLETQYF